One and the same sample provided the 32 T cell receptor beta chains below, sequenced in a study of molecular identifiers for immune sequencing clone quantification. TCRdb reanalysed the PCR reads using MiXCR and keeps one entry per CDR3 protein. Among approximately 590,000 distinct CDR3 sequences listed, less than 30% were seen once. The source material was naive CD8+ T cells from blood, with Jurkat cell RNA spiked in. Described subset: FACS-sorted CD8+CD4-CCR7+CD45RA+ naive T cells. The receptors here all came from a human donor in good health. Some libraries in this study had Jurkat cell RNA spiked in.

This clonotype was observed many times. This sequence joins TRBV5-4 and TRBJ2-7, with D possibly being TRBD1 (5 bases). Trimming took 1 base from V and 6 from J, leaving 8 bases between them. CDR3 length equals 12 residues. Germline lookup yields CDR1 SGHNT and CDR2 YYREEE (reference sequence). The CDR3 bases are TGTGCCAGCAGCTTGCCAGGGCTCGAGCAGTACTTC. Amino acids: CASSLPGLEQYF.

DNA of the CDR3: TGTGCCAGCAGCCTAAGAAAACAGGGAGGGTGCAATGAGCAGTTCTTC. It is translated as CASSLRKQGGCNEQFF. The rearrangement joins TRBV9 to TRBJ2-1, with D perhaps TRBD2 (7 bases). Per the germline V gene, CDR1 is SGDLS and CDR2 is YYNGEE. The CDR3 sequence is 16 residues long. The V and J ends lost 4 bases and 6 bases respectively, with 20 bases between them.

Turning to this clonotype: A much larger clone sits a single nucleotide away, making a read error possible. This chain joins TRBV12-3 or TRBV12-4 and TRBJ2-3, with D perhaps matching TRBD2 (6 bases). This CDR3 is 15 amino acids long. The germline V and J ends were trimmed by 4 bases and 7 bases, with 18 bases remaining between them. CDR3 region: CASSSYAGPEHTQYF. CDR3 nucleotides: TGTGCCAGCAGTTCCTACGCGGGACCCGAACATACGCAGTATTTT.

The CDR3 protein is CASSFSRFDGYTF. The CDR3 region has the DNA TGTGCCAGCAGTTTTTCCCGCTTTGATGGCTACACCTTC. The rearrangement links TRBV12-3 or TRBV12-4 to TRBJ1-2; D is undetermined. The CDR3 runs 13 residues. The V end lost 3 bases, the J end lost 6 bases, and 11 bases lay between the germline ends.

Remarks on this clonotype: No conserved phenylalanine or tryptophan is present at the end of the CDR3, so a read error is the likely explanation. The chain combines TRBV12-3 or TRBV12-4 with TRBJ1-1; 8 positions match TRBD1. This CDR3 has 13 amino acids. The junction had 4 bases not matched to a gene; V was cut back by 6 bases and J by 4 bases. CDR3 protein: CASSGQGSTEAFV. For the CDR3, the DNA is TGTGCCAGCAGCGGACAGGGATCCACTGAAGCTTTCGTT.

This clonotype came up many times. As DNA, the CDR3 is TGTGCCAGCAGCCAAGCAGGGAACGAGCAGTACTTC. Its translation: CASSQAGNEQYF. The chain has TRBV14 and TRBJ2-7, with D tentatively TRBD1 (5 bases). This CDR3 has 12 amino acids. Trimming stripped 1 base from V and 5 bases from J, with 6 bases between. Germline V CDR1 and CDR2: SGHDN, FVKESK.

This clonotype was recorded a few times. This chain uses TRBV5-4 with TRBJ1-1, with D perhaps matching TRBD1 (5 bases). The CDR3 is 14 amino acids. Germline loops: CDR1 SGHNT, CDR2 YYREEE (reference sequence). The V gene lost 9 bases and the J gene lost 1 base, with 16 bases spanning the gap. The CDR3 DNA is TGTGCCACCGAATCGTGGGGGGGGAACACTGAAGCTTTCTTT. Translated, it gives CATESWGGNTEAFF.

This clonotype was found a few times. The genes are TRBV9 and TRBJ2-7, with 7 bases that match TRBD1. Germline trimming cut 4 bases from V and 5 bases from J; bases unmatched to any gene: 9. This CDR3 has 14 amino acids. CDR1 and CDR2 from the germline V gene are SGDLS and YYNGEE. In DNA, the CDR3 is TGTGCCAGCAGCCTCAGGGGGAATAGGGACGAGCAGTACTTC. Translated: CASSLRGNRDEQYF.

In the case of this clonotype: Without the conserved terminal phenylalanine or tryptophan, this CDR3 likely stems from a read error. This rearrangement joins TRBV19 to TRBJ1-2; no reliable D call. The germline V gene has CDR1 LNHDA and CDR2 SQIVND (reference sequence). The CDR3 is 14 amino acids. V was shortened by 1 base and J by 2 bases, with 8 bases between the two germline ends. CDR3 coding DNA: TGTGCCAGTAGTATAGGCCCAGCCAACTATGGCTACACCCTC. Translating gives CASSIGPANYGYTL.

The gene calls are TRBV13 and TRBJ2-7; D may correspond to TRBD1 or TRBD2 (5 bases each). V was cut by 7 bases and J by 6 bases, with 16 bases left in between. Germline CDR1 PRHDT, CDR2 FYEKMQ (reference sequence). The CDR3 contains 13 residues. Here the CDR3 DNA reads TGTGCCAGCAACCCCGAGGGGCTAACCGAGCAGTACTTC. Encoded protein: CASNPEGLTEQYF.

The sample holds many counts of this clonotype. The rearrangement links TRBV20-1 to TRBJ2-7, with D tentatively TRBD2 (6 bases). CDR1 and CDR2 from the germline V gene are DFQATT and SNEGSKA (reference sequence). The CDR3 runs to 17 residues. V lost 5 bases, J lost 2 bases, and 25 bases lay in between. CDR3 in DNA: TGCAGTGCTCCCCTCTGGAGGGGTTCGACGGTAGCCTACGAGCAGTACTTC. This gives the protein CSAPLWRGSTVAYEQYF.

In this sample, this clonotype turned up many times. The chain couples TRBV11-2 to TRBJ2-3, with TRBD1 identical over 10 bases. Germline-derived CDR1 and CDR2 are SGHAT and FQNNGV. The CDR3 loop spans 18 amino acids. V shed 4 bases, J shed 2 bases, and the junction held 12 bases outside the gene matches. CDR3 in amino acids: CASSSNSGTGDPTDTQYF. The CDR3 region has the DNA TGTGCCAGCAGCTCGAACTCCGGGACAGGGGATCCCACAGATACGCAGTATTTT.

The J gene is TRBJ2-1, the V gene TRBV27; 12 bases agree with TRBD2. V lost 7 bases and J lost 9; bases outside the gene matches: 10. CDR1 and CDR2 from the germline V gene are MNHEY and SMNVEV (reference sequence). The CDR3 runs to 15 residues. For the CDR3, the DNA is TGTGCCAGCACGAACCTAGCGGGGGGGCAACTTGAGCAGTTCTTC. Translation gives CASTNLAGGQLEQFF.

Ten or more counts support this clonotype. CDR3 DNA: TGCGCCAGCAGCCAAGATCCAGGGGCGAACACTGAAGCTTTCTTT. This sequence encodes CASSQDPGANTEAFF. The chain employs TRBV4-3 and TRBJ1-1, with D perhaps TRBD1 (6 bases). Per germline, CDR1 LGHNA and CDR2 YSLEER. V was pared by 0 bases and J by 1 base, with 9 bases between. The CDR3 runs 15 residues.

The chain employs TRBV4-1 and TRBJ2-7; TRBD1 aligns across 7 bases. CDR3 length equals 17 residues. J gave up 0 bases and V 4 bases, and 12 bases lay outside the gene matches. Germline V gene sequence: CDR1 MGHRA, CDR2 YSYEKL. The CDR3 nucleotides are TGCGCCAGCAGCCTTCAGGGGACAGTCGTTAGCTCCTACGAGCAGTACTTC. Protein: CASSLQGTVVSSYEQYF.

This clonotype was found many times. The chain recombines TRBV11-2 with TRBJ2-7, with D possibly TRBD1 on 6 matching bases. Germline V gives CDR1 SGHAT, CDR2 FQNNGV. The CDR3 runs to 14 residues. With 5 bases removed from V and 0 bases from J, the gap between germline ends came to 11 bases. The CDR3 DNA is TGTGCCAGCAGCCCGACAGGTACCTCCTACGAGCAGTACTTC. This sequence encodes CASSPTGTSYEQYF.

A word on this clonotype: A much bigger clone sits one base away, suggesting this may be a read error. Since no conserved phenylalanine or tryptophan closes the CDR3, a read error is the likely cause. The V call is TRBV28, the J call TRBJ1-5; weak D call: TRBD1 (6 bases). This CDR3 contains 17 residues. The V and J ends lost 2 bases and 2 bases respectively, with 16 bases between them. Germline-derived CDR1 and CDR2 are MDHEN and SYDVKM. The CDR3 protein is CASSLPVGGAGNQPQHL. DNA of the CDR3: TGTGCCAGCAGTTTACCCGTAGGGGGGGCAGGCAATCAGCCCCAGCATTTA.

Ten or more counts support this clonotype. This chain connects TRBV6-5 to TRBJ2-1; tentatively, D is TRBD2 (6 bases). The ends were cut back, 10 bases at V and 4 bases at J, with 14 bases in the middle. CDR1 is MNHEY, CDR2 SVGAGI, per germline. The length of the CDR3 is 13 residues. The CDR3 sequence is CATRGKEYNEQFF. The CDR3, as DNA: TGTGCCACCCGGGGGAAGGAATACAATGAGCAGTTCTTC.

At least ten counts were recorded for this clonotype. The chain has TRBV12-3 or TRBV12-4 and TRBJ1-1; TRBD1 agrees at 8 bases. The CDR3 loop spans 15 amino acids. Trimming cost V 5 bases and J 5 bases; bases outside gene matches: 10. CDR3 coding DNA: TGTGCCAGCAGTCCAGAGACAGGGGTTCGGACTGAAGCTTTCTTT. Encoded protein: CASSPETGVRTEAFF.

V is TRBV2 and J is TRBJ2-1; TRBD1 aligns across 7 bases. The junction had 6 bases not matched to a gene; V was cut back by 11 bases and J by 8 bases. The CDR3 runs 11 residues. The V gene's germline CDR1 is SNHLY and CDR2 FYNNEI. The CDR3, as DNA: TGTGCCGGAAGGGGGCTCGATGAGCAGTTCTTC. This codes for CAGRGLDEQFF.

A remark on this clonotype: It may be a read error: a sequence one base away is much more abundant. V is TRBV12-3 or TRBV12-4 and J is TRBJ2-5; D unresolved. Trimming shortened V by 2 bases and J by 4 bases, and 26 bases separated the two germline ends. The CDR3 consists of 19 residues. The CDR3 DNA reads as TGTGCCAGCAGTTTACGACACCCGGCCGTGTGGGTGGGCCCAGAGACCCAGTACTTC. Protein product: CASSLRHPAVWVGPETQYF.

The rearrangement uses TRBV4-1 and TRBJ2-5; TRBD1 matches 8 bases. This CDR3 region has 14 residues. Germline lookup yields CDR1 MGHRA and CDR2 YSYEKL. Trimming cost V 1 base and J 5 bases; bases outside gene matches: 3. The CDR3 DNA is TGCGCCAGCAGCCAAGCAGGGGGCATGGAGACCCAGTACTTC. This encodes CASSQAGGMETQYF.

Worth noting for this clonotype: This may arise from a read error, as a much more abundant clone is one base away. Given the absence of the conserved phenylalanine or tryptophan at the CDR3 end, a read error is likely. This chain's CDR3 is CASSPGSRAVYEQYC. CDR3 nucleotide sequence: TGTGCCAGTAGCCCAGGGTCCCGGGCGGTCTACGAGCAGTACTGC. The J gene is TRBJ2-7, the V gene TRBV19; maybe TRBD1 (5 bases). CDR1 and CDR2 (germline): LNHDA, SQIVND (reference sequence). V was clipped by 6 bases and J by 3 bases, with 18 bases between them. The CDR3 extends over 15 amino acids.

This clonotype was counted between two and nine times. V is TRBV7-9 and J is TRBJ1-5, with 8 bases matching TRBD1. This CDR3 has 14 amino acids. Germline V gives CDR1 SEHNR, CDR2 FQNEAQ (reference sequence). J was trimmed by 7 bases and V by 2 bases; bases with no gene match: 4. The CDR3, as DNA: TGTGCCAGCAGCTTAACAGGGGGGGACCAGCCCCAGCATTTT. Translating gives CASSLTGGDQPQHF.

This clonotype was counted many times. The genes are TRBV5-1 and TRBJ2-2, with D possibly being TRBD1 (5 bases). V was clipped by 1 base and J by 1 base, with 8 bases between them. The germline V gene encodes CDR1 SGHRS and CDR2 YFSETQ. The CDR3 spans 15 residues. CDR3 nucleotide sequence: TGCGCCAGCAGCTTGAGAACAGGGAACACCGGGGAGCTGTTTTTT. Translated: CASSLRTGNTGELFF.

There are many counts of this clonotype. The J gene is TRBJ2-5, the V gene TRBV27; D ambiguous. The V gene lost 1 base and the J gene lost 5 bases, with 8 bases spanning the gap. The CDR3 spans 13 residues. Germline-derived CDR1 and CDR2 are MNHEY and SMNVEV (reference sequence). The CDR3 here is CASSLLSMETQYF. In nucleotides, the CDR3 is TGTGCCAGCAGTTTATTATCTATGGAGACCCAGTACTTC.

As concerns this clonotype: One junction end does not reproduce the germline sequence, and a read error may be involved. The chain is built from TRBV28 and TRBJ1-5; D ambiguous. This CDR3 has 16 residues. Per the germline V gene, CDR1 is MDHEN and CDR2 is SYDVKM. The CDR3 DNA reads as TGTGCCAGCAGTTTAGTTTCGGTTTCCAGCAATCAGCCCCACCATTTT. It specifies CASSLVSVSSNQPHHF.

In this sample, this clonotype turned up a few times. The rearrangement joins TRBV29-1 to TRBJ2-2; 11 positions agree with TRBD2. The CDR3 length is 17 residues. V dropped 0 bases and J dropped 7; count of bases not matched to a gene: 10. From germline, CDR1 is SQVTM and CDR2 ANQGSEA. CDR3 nucleotides: TGCAGCGTTGAAGATCCGGTAGCGGGGGGGCTGGACGGGGAGCTGTTTTTT. Translating gives CSVEDPVAGGLDGELFF.

Points on this clonotype: At one of its ends the junction is not consistent with the germline gene, which may arise from a read error. The chain has TRBV7-2 and TRBJ2-7; D remains ambiguous. The CDR3 is made up of 12 amino acids. The V gene's germline CDR1 is SGHTA and CDR2 FQGNSA. The CDR3 loop is CASSLTSYEQHF. DNA of the CDR3: TGTGCCAGCAGCCTAACCTCCTACGAGCAGCACTTC.

This clonotype has only a few counts. In DNA, the CDR3 is TGTGCCAGCACTCTCCCTCTTAATAGGCAGGGGAGTAGGTTGTATCCCAATGAGCAGTTCTTC. It translates to CASTLPLNRQGSRLYPNEQFF. The chain recombines TRBV12-3 or TRBV12-4 with TRBJ2-1; D is perhaps TRBD1 (6 bases). CDR3 length: 21 residues. Trimming shortened V by 7 bases and J by 6 bases, and 37 bases separated the two germline ends.

This clonotype occurred a few times. This sequence joins TRBV5-1 and TRBJ2-5, with 9 bases identical to TRBD2. The junction had 14 bases not matched to a gene; V was cut back by 0 bases and J by 5 bases. Germline CDR1 and CDR2: SGHRS and YFSETQ. The CDR3 covers 18 residues. CDR3 in amino acids: CASSLDLAGGPEFETQYF. In DNA form, the CDR3 reads TGCGCCAGCAGCTTGGACCTTGCGGGGGGGCCCGAGTTTGAGACCCAGTACTTC. Full variable domain (outside the CDR3, taken from reference TRBV5-1 and TRBJ2-5): KAGVTQTPRYLIKTRGQQVTLSCSPISGHRSVSWYQQTPGQGLQFLFEYFSETQRNKGNFPGRFSGRQFSNSRSEMNVSTLELGDSALYLCASSLDLAGGPEFETQYFGPGTRLLVL.

This clonotype was counted between two and nine times. The chain recombines TRBV6-5 with TRBJ2-2, with TRBD2 matching over 7 bases. CDR3 length equals 16 residues. After removal of 0 bases from V and 6 bases from J, the junction contained 7 bases not matched to a gene. Germline-derived CDR1 and CDR2 are MNHEY and SVGAGI. The DNA for the CDR3 is TGTGCCAGCAGTTACTCGAAGTCAGGGAGGGCCGGGGAGCTGTTTTTT. Amino acid sequence: CASSYSKSGRAGELFF.